This T cell receptor beta chain emerged from a study of T-cell memory formation after mild COVID-19. Across the whole study: Among the donors, TCR clusters were largely specific to each donor.

Notes on this clonotype: What it binds is unknown.

Findings and limits, study-wide: The pre-infection memory compartment contained some responding clones, suggesting cross-reactive memory joined. Day 15 to 85 contracting clones showed balanced CD4/CD8; later expanders leaned CD4+.

TCRdb called the 5' RACE reads again in MiXCR, with one record for every CDR3 protein. The sample holds approximately 300,000 distinct CDR3 sequences, roughly a fifth seen once. The CDR3 totals 14 residues. Germline V gives CDR1 WSHSY, CDR2 SAAADI. With V trimmed by 6 bases and J by 7 bases, 11 bases remained unmatched. The chain couples TRBV10-2 to TRBJ2-7, with TRBD1 matching 8 bases. The TCR comes from a man younger than 35 who had mild COVID-19 (a few samples of this study predate the infection). Cell type and time point are not known. The sequencing input was PBMCs or a T cell subset sorted from them (not recorded which). The CDR3 region is CASSPGQALREQYF. DNA of the CDR3: TGCGCCAGCAGCCCGGGACAGGCTCTTAGGGAGCAGTACTTC.